These 14 T cell receptor beta chains share one sample of origin, sequenced in a study of CD8+CD57+ T cells in acquired aplastic anemia. Before being chosen for sequencing, patients had shown CD8+CD57+ cell expansion by flow cytometry. The study profiled TCR beta VDJ and CDR3 using genomic DNA as template. TCRdb reprocessed the reads via MiXCR and lists one record per CDR3 protein. The table has more than 95,000 distinct CDR3 sequences, less than 50% seen once. Input material: sorted CD4+, CD8+, or CD8+CD57+ T cells (not recorded which) from PBMCs. Source of these receptors: a human donor with aplastic anemia.

This clonotype was seen ten or more times. The chain is built from TRBV10-3 and TRBJ1-5; D uncertain. This CDR3 contains 12 residues. Germline V CDR1 and CDR2: ENHRY, SYGVKD. V lost 3 bases, J lost 1 base, and 1 base lay in between. CDR3 residues: CAISDSNQPQHF. The CDR3, as DNA: TGTGCCATCAGTGACAGCAATCAGCCCCAGCATTTT.

The genes are TRBV29-1 and TRBJ2-7, with 8 positions matching TRBD1. Trimming cost V 1 base and J 4 bases; bases outside gene matches: 0. Germline V gene sequence: CDR1 SQVTM, CDR2 ANQGSEA. CDR3 length: 12 amino acids. Here the CDR3 DNA reads TGCAGCGTTGAAGGGACAGGGTACGAGCAGTACTTC. Translation gives CSVEGTGYEQYF.

This clonotype was recorded once. The V call is TRBV11-2, the J call TRBJ1-1; TRBD1 is a possible D gene (6 bases). The V and J ends lost 3 bases and 1 base respectively, with 12 bases between them. The CDR3 totals 15 residues. In germline, CDR1 is SGHAT, CDR2 FQNNGV. CDR3 in DNA: TGTGCCAGCAGCTTGGGGGCGCACACGAACACTGAAGCTTTCTTT. It is translated as CASSLGAHTNTEAFF.

This chain uses TRBV7-9 with TRBJ2-7, with D unclear. Trimming stripped 5 bases from V and 4 bases from J, with 12 bases between. CDR3 length equals 13 residues. In germline, CDR1 is SEHNR, CDR2 FQNEAQ (reference sequence). This CDR3 is CASSPTSRYEQYF. In DNA, the CDR3 is TGTGCCAGCAGCCCGACGTCGCGGTACGAGCAGTACTTC.

This clonotype was seen at least ten times. The chain recombines TRBV2 with TRBJ1-5; D not certain. V was trimmed by 5 bases and J by 6 bases, leaving 11 bases between them. The CDR3 is 13 residues long. Germline lookup yields CDR1 SNHLY and CDR2 FYNNEI. CDR3 in amino acids: CASSPDGGQPQHF. DNA for the CDR3: TGTGCCAGCAGTCCGGATGGCGGTCAGCCCCAGCATTTT.

This clonotype was seen at least ten times. The gene calls are TRBV3-1 and TRBJ2-1; D is unclear. Trimming removed 2 bases from V and 4 bases from J, with 6 bases in between. The CDR3 runs to 13 residues. The germline V gene encodes CDR1 LGHDT and CDR2 YNNKEL (reference sequence). Here the CDR3 reads CASSQRPYNEQFF. CDR3 in DNA: TGTGCCAGCAGCCAAAGGCCTTACAATGAGCAGTTCTTC.

The chain is built from TRBV2 and TRBJ1-1; 8 bases are shared with TRBD1. The CDR3 sequence is 14 residues long. The germline gives CDR1 SNHLY, CDR2 FYNNEI. J gave up 4 bases and V 5 bases, and 6 bases lay outside the gene matches. CDR3 amino acids: CASSPGQGLTEAFF. DNA for the CDR3: TGTGCCAGCAGTCCCGGACAGGGCCTCACTGAAGCTTTCTTT.

This clonotype was recorded many times. The chain recombines TRBV12-3 or TRBV12-4 with TRBJ1-6; TRBD1 agrees at 10 bases. The CDR3 length is 17 residues. V shed 3 bases and J 9 bases; nucleotides not matched to a gene: 11. In DNA form, the CDR3 reads TGTGCCAGCAGTTTGAGAGACAGGGGGCATCTTGGTTCACCCCTCCACTTT. This gives the protein CASSLRDRGHLGSPLHF.

The sample holds many counts of this clonotype. The V and J genes are TRBV7-2 and TRBJ2-5, with D perhaps TRBD2 (7 bases). Trimming shortened V by 4 bases and J by 4 bases, and 13 bases separated the two germline ends. This CDR3 has 14 amino acids. Germline lookup yields CDR1 SGHTA and CDR2 FQGNSA. Here the CDR3 reads CASSSGGGRETQYF. The CDR3 bases are TGTGCCAGCAGCTCAGGCGGGGGCCGAGAGACCCAGTACTTC.

This clonotype was observed a few times. This chain joins TRBV5-1 and TRBJ1-2; no clear D gene. V lost 0 bases, J lost 8 bases, and 20 bases lay in between. The CDR3 runs 16 residues. CDR1 and CDR2 from the germline V gene are SGHRS and YFSETQ. DNA for the CDR3: TGCGCCAGCAGCTTGGGTCCGGCAGAAACTACTAGGGGCTACACCTTC. Protein sequence: CASSLGPAETTRGYTF.

Concerning this clonotype itself: A read error may produce the germline difference seen at one junction end. The rearrangement links TRBV5-1 to TRBJ2-3, with 7 positions matching TRBD2. This CDR3 has 14 residues. From germline, CDR1 is SGHRS and CDR2 YFSETQ. The CDR3 bases are TGCGCCAGCAGCTGGGAATCGGGGGGAGATGCGCAGTATTTC. This translates into CASSWESGGDAQYF.

V usage is TRBV10-2 and J usage is TRBJ2-5, with D tentatively TRBD1 or TRBD2 (7 bases each). This CDR3 contains 14 residues. Germline V gives CDR1 WSHSY, CDR2 SAAADI. The V gene lost 5 bases and the J gene lost 5 bases, with 15 bases spanning the gap. CDR3 in DNA: TGCGCCAGCAGTTACCGACAGGGAGGGGAGACCCAGTACTTC. It yields the protein CASSYRQGGETQYF.

Comments on this clonotype: A much larger clonotype is one base distant, so this may be a read error. The chain recombines TRBV12-3 or TRBV12-4 with TRBJ1-6; tentative D call: TRBD1 (5 bases). V shed 7 bases and J shed 6 bases, with 22 bases lying between them. The length of the CDR3 is 17 residues. CDR3 protein: CASTPGEGSISNSPLHF. The DNA of the CDR3 is TGTGCCAGCACCCCGGGGGAGGGATCCATTAGTAATTCACCCCTCCACTTT.

This clonotype occurred many times. This chain links TRBV24-1 with TRBJ2-3; D gene uncertain. The CDR3 sequence is 14 residues long. Trimming stripped 5 bases from V and 0 bases from J, with 8 bases between. CDR1 is KGHDR and CDR2 is SFDVKD in the germline V gene. Here the CDR3 DNA reads TGTGCCACCAGTGTGGGTTTTAGCACAGATACGCAGTATTTT. It yields the protein CATSVGFSTDTQYF.